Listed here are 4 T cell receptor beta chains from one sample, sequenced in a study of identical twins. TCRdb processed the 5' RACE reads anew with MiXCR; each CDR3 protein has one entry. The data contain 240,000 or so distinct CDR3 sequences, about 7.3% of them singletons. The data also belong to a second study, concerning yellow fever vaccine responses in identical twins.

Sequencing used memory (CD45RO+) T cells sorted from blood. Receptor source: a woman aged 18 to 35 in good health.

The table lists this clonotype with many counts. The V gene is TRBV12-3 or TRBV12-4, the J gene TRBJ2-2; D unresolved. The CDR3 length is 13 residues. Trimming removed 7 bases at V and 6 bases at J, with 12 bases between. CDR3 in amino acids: CASTIGRAGELFF. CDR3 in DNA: TGTGCCAGCACCATTGGACGAGCCGGGGAGCTGTTTTTT.

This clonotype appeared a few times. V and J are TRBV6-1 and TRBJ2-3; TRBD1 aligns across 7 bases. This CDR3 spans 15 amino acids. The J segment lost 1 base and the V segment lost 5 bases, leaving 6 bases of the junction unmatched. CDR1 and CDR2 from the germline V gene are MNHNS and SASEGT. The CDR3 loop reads CASSTQGSGTDTQYF. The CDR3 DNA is TGTGCCAGCAGTACACAGGGGAGCGGCACAGATACGCAGTATTTT.

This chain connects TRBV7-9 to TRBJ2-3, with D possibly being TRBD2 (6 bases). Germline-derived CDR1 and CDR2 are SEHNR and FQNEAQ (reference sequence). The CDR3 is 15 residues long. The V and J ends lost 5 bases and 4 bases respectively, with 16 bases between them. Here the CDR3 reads CASSRRVTSPDTQYF. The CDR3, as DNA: TGTGCCAGCAGCCGCCGGGTTACTAGCCCAGATACGCAGTATTTT.

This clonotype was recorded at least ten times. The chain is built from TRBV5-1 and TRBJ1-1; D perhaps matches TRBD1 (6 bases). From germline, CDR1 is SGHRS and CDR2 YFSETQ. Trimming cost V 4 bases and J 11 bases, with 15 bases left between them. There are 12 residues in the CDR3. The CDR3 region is CASSPDRIGAFF. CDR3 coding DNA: TGCGCCAGCAGCCCAGACAGGATCGGGGCTTTCTTT.